The sequence of this T cell receptor (beta chain) was determined in a study of shared clonotypes between healthy human individuals. Looking at the study overall: Plates per donor: three CD4 naive, three CD4 memory, two CD8 naive, one CD8 memory.

TCRdb's table, derived via immunoSEQ multiplex PCR, lists solely in-frame clones and lacks some. The sample includes about 1.5 million clones, around 98% of them seen just once. The germline CDR1 and CDR2 sequences are SQVTM and ANQGSEA. The CDR3 has 15 amino acids. The V and J ends lost 7 bases and 0 bases respectively, with 16 bases between them. The TCR sequence derives from a man aged 25-45 years in good health. The chain recombines TRBV29-1 with TRBJ2-4, with D unresolved. The specimen was naive CD4+ T cells sorted from blood. Specified subset: CD45RA+ positively selected. The CDR3 nucleotides read TGCAGCGCCGGAGACCTCGTCCTAGCCAAAAACATTCAGTACTTC. Residues: CSAGDLVLAKNIQYF.